This T cell receptor beta chain was recorded in a study of shared clonotypes between healthy human individuals (dated by TCRdb to 2018 to 2020). A note on the overall study: Three men and two women, aged 18 to 49 years, made up the cohort. For each donor, CD4 naive and CD4 memory were each run on three plates, CD8 naive on two plates, and CD8 memory on one plate. To estimate repertoire size and how much clonotype sharing occurs between individuals, the study deeply sequenced the blood TCR repertoires of 4 to 6 healthy adults. To increase sequencing depth and limit assay-specific biases, TCR repertoire library preparation and sequencing were carried out by different laboratories using diverse techniques. Leukapheresis yielded between about 0.94 and 9.5 billion PBMCs per donor. The research as a whole found: Sharing across four donors was observed for 4.5% to 6.5% of naive CD4, over 3% of naive CD8, about 2.3% of memory CD4, and roughly 0.4% of memory CD8 clonotypes. Pairwise subsampling indicated that sequencing depth was expected to affect the degree of clonotype sharing among donors. Even with the large sequencing depth, rarefaction of the sorted-subset datasets indicated that sequencing was incomplete. Estimated clonotype richness was generally larger for naive than for memory subsets. Because the study included a small number of donors, the genetic and exposure-history diversity represented was limited. Sampling was restricted to blood, and TCR repertoires in tissue are likely to differ from TCR repertoires in blood. Higher generation probabilities were observed for clonotypes shared by all four sorted-subset donors than for non-shared clonotypes.

In this sample, this clone turned up once. The specificity of this receptor is unknown. No much larger clone is present one base from it, and per-base qualities are unavailable. The CDR3 contains 15 residues, cysteine and phenylalanine counted. Here the CDR3 DNA is all that survives: 45 bases in frame from base 1. CDR1 and CDR2 are read off the germline V gene as SNHLY and FYNNEI. Compared with germline, V lacks 6 bases and J lacks 6 bases; bases without a gene match: 6. The donors were healthy, HIV-negative adults with no recently reported acute infections or vaccinations. Every donor was a Caucasian adult residing in Nashville, Tennessee, USA. Magnetic negative selection was used to enrich CD4+ T cells, after which naive cells were positively selected on CD45RA and the negative fraction became the memory subset. Blood was collected by leukapheresis, and PBMCs were isolated by Ficoll-Histopaque density gradient centrifugation and then cryopreserved in liquid nitrogen vapor phase. Analytical flow cytometry was used to check the purity and quantity of each magnetically sorted T cell population. Genomic DNA was isolated from every sorted fraction and measured by UV absorbance on a Nanodrop 2000c.

TCR CDR3 regions were amplified from genomic DNA by multiplex PCR using the deep immunoSEQ assay. Extracted genomic DNA from each cell subset was spread evenly across all wells of several immunoSEQ 96-well plates, with each plate serving as a replicate. For sorted subsets, 200 to 250 ng of genomic DNA, equivalent to roughly 33,000 T cell genomes, went into each replicate PCR. The purified libraries were quantified using a Qubit 3.0 fluorometer, sized with a Bioanalyzer 2100, and then quantified again using the KAPA Library Quantification kit. Every immunoSEQ 96-well plate was sequenced on a dedicated single-read 150-cycle Illumina NextSeq 550 flow cell. The paper's data handling went like this. Because the immunoSEQ output included only junctional sequences and no quality scores, the filtering could not be the same as the filtering used for full-length reads. Sequences were annotated with PyIR, a Python wrapper for IgBLAST v1.9, using IMGT germline references to assign V/J genes and CDR3. Any read was removed if the V/J assignment was weak (E-value above 1e-6), the CDR3 was missing, or the read contained stop codons, out-of-frame junctions, or ambiguous translated residues. V3J clonotypes were defined as sequences sharing the same inferred V gene, J gene, and CDR3 amino acid sequence. The percentage overlap between two repertoires was calculated by dividing the number of shared unique clonotypes by the size of the smaller repertoire. RTK rarefaction, the Chao1 estimator, and Recon v2.1 estimates of unobserved clonotypes were used to assess repertoire richness. Generation probabilities were computed with OLGA for all TCRbeta clonotypes obtained by the gDNA method from a few donors. TCRdb obtained this table from immuneACCESS and retained in-frame rearrangements with V and J assigned. These tables miss some clones; where compared with another copy, unresolved V genes account for less than half of the shortfall, and the remainder is unexplained. The V and J calls and clone size are taken from that table; D and trimming were inferred from the DNA. Present in this sample are 950,000 to 1,300,000 clones, approximately 70% of which were seen just once. Of the sample, over 1.3% falls within the top ten clones.

The V and J genes are TRBV2 and TRBJ2-2; the central 11 bases match TRBD2. Sequenced sample: memory CD4+ T cells sorted from blood. The cell subset or site tag for this specimen amounts to: CD45RA-negative fraction. The sequence came from a man younger than 30 in good health. The sequenced DNA: TGTGCCAGCAGACAATTAGCGGGGGGGCCCGGGGAGCTGTTTTTT. Translated, this is CASRQLAGGPGELFF.